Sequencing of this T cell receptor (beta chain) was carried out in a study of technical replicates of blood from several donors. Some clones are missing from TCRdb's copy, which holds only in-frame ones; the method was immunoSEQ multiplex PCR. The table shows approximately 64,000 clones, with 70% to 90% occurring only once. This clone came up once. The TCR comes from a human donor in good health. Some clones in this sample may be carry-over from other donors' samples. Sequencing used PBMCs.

CDR3 sequence: CATHLGEINEKLFF. The CDR3 region has the DNA TGTGCCACTCACCTGGGAGAAATTAATGAAAAACTGTTTTTT. The genes are TRBV21-1 and TRBJ1-4. TRBV21-1 represents a pseudogene. The CDR3 is 14 residues long.